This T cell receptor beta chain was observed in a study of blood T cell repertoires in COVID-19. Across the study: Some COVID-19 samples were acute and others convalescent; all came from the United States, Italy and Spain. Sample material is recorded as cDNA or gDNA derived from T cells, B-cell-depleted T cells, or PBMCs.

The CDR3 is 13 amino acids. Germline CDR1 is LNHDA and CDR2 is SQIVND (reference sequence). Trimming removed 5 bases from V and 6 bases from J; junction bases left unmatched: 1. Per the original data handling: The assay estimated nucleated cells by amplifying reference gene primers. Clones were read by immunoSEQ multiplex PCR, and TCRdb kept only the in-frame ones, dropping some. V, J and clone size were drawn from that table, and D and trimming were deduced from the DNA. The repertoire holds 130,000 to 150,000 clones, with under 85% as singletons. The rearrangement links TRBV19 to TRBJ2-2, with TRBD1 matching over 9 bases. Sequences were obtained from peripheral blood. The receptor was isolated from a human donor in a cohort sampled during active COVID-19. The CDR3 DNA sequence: TGTGCCAGTAGTCGACAGGGGGCCGGGGAGCTGTTTTTT. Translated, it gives CASSRQGAGELFF.